This T cell receptor beta chain was recorded in a study of blood T cell repertoires in COVID-19. This CDR3 contains 12 residues. V dropped 2 bases and J dropped 10 bases, with 11 bases sitting between them. Germline CDR1 is SGDLS and CDR2 is YYNGEE. Libraries were prepared by immunoSEQ multiplex PCR; TCRdb keeps only in-frame clonotypes and omits some of them. This sample has approximately 160,000 clones, with 80% to 90% found just once. The sequence came from a woman aged 70 to 79 with acute or convalescent COVID-19. Sequencing input: peripheral blood. The rearrangement joins TRBV9 to TRBJ2-3; D possibly corresponds to TRBD2 (5 bases). DNA of the CDR3: TGTGCCAGCAGCGTGTACGGGAATGCGCAGTATTTT. This codes for CASSVYGNAQYF.